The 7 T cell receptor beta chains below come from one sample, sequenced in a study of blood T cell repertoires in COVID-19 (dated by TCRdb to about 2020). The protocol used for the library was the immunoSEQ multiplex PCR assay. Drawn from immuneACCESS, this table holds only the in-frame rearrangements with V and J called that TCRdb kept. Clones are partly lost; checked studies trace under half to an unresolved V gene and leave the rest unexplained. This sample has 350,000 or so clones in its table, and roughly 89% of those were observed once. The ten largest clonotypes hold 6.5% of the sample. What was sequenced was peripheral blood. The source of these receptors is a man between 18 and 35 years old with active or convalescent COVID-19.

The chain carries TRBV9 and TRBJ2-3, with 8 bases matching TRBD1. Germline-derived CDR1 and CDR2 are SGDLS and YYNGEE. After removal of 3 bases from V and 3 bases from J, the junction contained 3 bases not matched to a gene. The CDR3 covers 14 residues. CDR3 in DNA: TGTGCCAGCAGCGAGCAGGGGGCAACAGATACGCAGTATTTT. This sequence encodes CASSEQGATDTQYF.

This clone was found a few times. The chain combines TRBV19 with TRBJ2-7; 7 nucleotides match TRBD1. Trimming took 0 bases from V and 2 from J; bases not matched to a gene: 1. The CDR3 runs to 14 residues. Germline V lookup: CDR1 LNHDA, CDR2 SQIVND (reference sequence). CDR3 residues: CASSIEGTAYEQYF. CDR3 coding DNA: TGTGCCAGTAGTATAGAGGGGACAGCCTACGAGCAGTACTTC.

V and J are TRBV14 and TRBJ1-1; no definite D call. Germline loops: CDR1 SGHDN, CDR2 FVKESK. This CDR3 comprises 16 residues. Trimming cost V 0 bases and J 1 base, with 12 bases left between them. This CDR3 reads CASSQEWPGRNTEAFF. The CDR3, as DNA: TGTGCCAGCAGCCAAGAGTGGCCGGGGAGGAACACTGAAGCTTTCTTT.

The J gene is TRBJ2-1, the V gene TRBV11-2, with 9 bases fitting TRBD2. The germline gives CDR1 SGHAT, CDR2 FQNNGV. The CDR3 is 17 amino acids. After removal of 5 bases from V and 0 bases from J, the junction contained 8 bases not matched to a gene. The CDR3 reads CASSPGTSKPSYNEQFF. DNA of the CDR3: TGTGCCAGCAGCCCTGGGACTAGCAAGCCCTCCTACAATGAGCAGTTCTTC.

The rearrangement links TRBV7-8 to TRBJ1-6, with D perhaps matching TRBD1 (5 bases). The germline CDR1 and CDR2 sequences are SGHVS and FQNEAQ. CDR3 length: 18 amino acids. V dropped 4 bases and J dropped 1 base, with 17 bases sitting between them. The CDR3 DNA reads TGTGCCAGCAGCTCACTATCCGGGGGTTGGTCCTATAATTCACCCCTCCACTTT. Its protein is CASSSLSGGWSYNSPLHF.

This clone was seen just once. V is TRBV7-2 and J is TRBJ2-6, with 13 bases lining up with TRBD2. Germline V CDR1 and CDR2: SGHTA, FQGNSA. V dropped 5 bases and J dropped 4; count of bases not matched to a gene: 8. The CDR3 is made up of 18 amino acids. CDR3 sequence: CASSPRLAGGLGANVLTF. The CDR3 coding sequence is TGTGCCAGCAGCCCAAGACTAGCGGGAGGTCTGGGGGCCAACGTCCTGACTTTC.

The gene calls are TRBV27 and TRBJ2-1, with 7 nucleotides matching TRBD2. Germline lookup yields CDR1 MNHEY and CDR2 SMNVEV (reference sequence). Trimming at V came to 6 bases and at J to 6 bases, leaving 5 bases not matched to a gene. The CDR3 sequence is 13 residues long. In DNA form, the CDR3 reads TGTGCCAGCAGGTATGGGGGGGTCAATGAGCAGTTCTTC. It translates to CASRYGGVNEQFF.